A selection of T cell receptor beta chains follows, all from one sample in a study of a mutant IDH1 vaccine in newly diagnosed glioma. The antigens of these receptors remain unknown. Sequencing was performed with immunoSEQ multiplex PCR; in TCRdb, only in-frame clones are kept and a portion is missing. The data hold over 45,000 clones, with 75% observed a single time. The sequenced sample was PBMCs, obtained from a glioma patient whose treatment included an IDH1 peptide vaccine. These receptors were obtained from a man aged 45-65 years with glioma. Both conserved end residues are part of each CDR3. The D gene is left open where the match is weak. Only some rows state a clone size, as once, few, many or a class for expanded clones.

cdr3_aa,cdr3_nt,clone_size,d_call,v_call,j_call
CAWTHPGGDSNQPQHF,TGTGCCTGGACACACCCCGGGGGAGATAGCAATCAGCCCCAGCATTTT,once,.,TRBV30,TRBJ1-5
CASSYGLGVNQPQHF,TGTGCCAGCAGTTACGGATTAGGCGTGAATCAGCCCCAGCATTTT,.,.,TRBV6-5,TRBJ1-5
CASSPNPGQPKVDYGYTF,TGTGCCAGCTCGCCGAATCCGGGACAGCCAAAAGTAGACTATGGCTACACCTTC,.,TRBD1,TRBV18,TRBJ1-2
CASSDQTGYQPQHF,TGTGCCAGCAGTGATCAAACAGGGTACCAGCCCCAGCATTTT,.,.,TRBV6-1,TRBJ1-5
CASSAQVHTEAFF,TGTGCCAGCAGCGCACAGGTACACACTGAAGCTTTCTTT,.,.,TRBV11-2,TRBJ1-1
CASSEEGSPRPQHF,TGTGCCAGCAGTGAAGAGGGTAGCCCCAGGCCCCAGCATTTT,once,.,TRBV2,TRBJ1-5
CASSLRAGGQETQYF,TGCGCCAGCAGCCTCCGAGCAGGGGGACAAGAGACCCAGTACTTC,.,TRBD1,TRBV5-1,TRBJ2-5
CASSFETLYEQYF,TGTGCCAGCAGCTTCGAAACTCTCTACGAGCAGTACTTC,few,.,TRBV5-4,TRBJ2-7
CASSYRQGADTEAFF,TGTGCCAGCAGTTACCGGCAGGGGGCCGACACTGAAGCTTTCTTT,.,TRBD1,TRBV6-6,TRBJ1-1
CASSQGAYSNQPQHF,TGTGCCAGCAGCCAAGGTGCATATAGCAATCAGCCCCAGCATTTT,.,.,TRBV4-2,TRBJ1-5
CASSQGAGADTEAFF,TGCGCCAGCAGCCAAGGGGCAGGGGCGGACACTGAAGCTTTCTTT,.,.,TRBV4-3,TRBJ1-1
CSVKWGYEQYF,TGCAGCGTTAAATGGGGTTACGAGCAGTACTTC,once,.,TRBV29-1,TRBJ2-7
CASSPRDDPQYF,TGTGCCAGCAGCCCAAGGGACGACCCGCAGTATTTT,.,.,TRBV7-2,TRBJ2-3
CASTGDYGMWNEQFF,TGTGCCAGCACTGGAGATTACGGGATGTGGAATGAGCAGTTCTTC,.,.,TRBV2,TRBJ2-1
CASSSKGNYGYTF,TGTGCCAGCAGTAGTAAAGGGAACTATGGCTACACCTTC,.,.,TRBV2,TRBJ1-2
CASSLGDSLGEQYF,TGTGCCAGCAGTCTAGGGGACAGCCTGGGCGAGCAGTACTTC,once,TRBD1,TRBV7-2,TRBJ2-7
CASSYSIGGGDTQYF,TGTGCCAGCAGTTACTCGATCGGGGGCGGAGATACGCAGTATTTT,.,.,TRBV6-5,TRBJ2-3
CASSPPDRGAEAFF,TGTGCCAGCTCACCACCGGACAGGGGAGCTGAAGCTTTCTTT,few,TRBD1,TRBV18,TRBJ1-1
CASSQDSYNSPLHF,TGCGCCAGCAGCCAAGACAGCTATAATTCACCCCTCCACTTT,.,.,TRBV4-1,TRBJ1-6
CAWATGTGQLYGYTF,TGTGCCTGGGCGACCGGGACAGGGCAACTCTATGGCTACACCTTC,.,TRBD1,TRBV30,TRBJ1-2
CAISESRGPGETQYF,TGTGCCATCAGTGAGTCGAGGGGGCCGGGAGAGACCCAGTACTTC,.,TRBD1,TRBV10-3,TRBJ2-5
CASSQALPGLAREQFF,TGCGCCAGCAGCCAAGCCCTACCGGGACTAGCCCGTGAGCAGTTCTTC,.,TRBD2,TRBV4-1,TRBJ2-1
CASSARLGPYEQYF,TGTGCCAGCAGCGCCCGCTTGGGGCCCTACGAGCAGTACTTC,.,.,TRBV2,TRBJ2-7
CASSPLRGTQYF,TGTGCCAGCAGCCCACTTAGGGGGACGCAGTACTTC,.,.,TRBV27,TRBJ2-7